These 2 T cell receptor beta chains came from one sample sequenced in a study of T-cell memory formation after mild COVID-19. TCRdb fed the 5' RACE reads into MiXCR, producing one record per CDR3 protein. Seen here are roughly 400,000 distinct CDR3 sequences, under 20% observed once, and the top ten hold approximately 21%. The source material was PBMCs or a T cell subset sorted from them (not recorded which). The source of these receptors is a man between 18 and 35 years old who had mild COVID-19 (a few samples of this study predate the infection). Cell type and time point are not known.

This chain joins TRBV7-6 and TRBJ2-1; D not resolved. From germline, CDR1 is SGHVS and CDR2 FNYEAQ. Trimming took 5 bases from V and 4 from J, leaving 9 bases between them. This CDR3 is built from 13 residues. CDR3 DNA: TGTGCCAGCAGCAGGGTTGGATACAATGAGCAGTTCTTC. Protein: CASSRVGYNEQFF.

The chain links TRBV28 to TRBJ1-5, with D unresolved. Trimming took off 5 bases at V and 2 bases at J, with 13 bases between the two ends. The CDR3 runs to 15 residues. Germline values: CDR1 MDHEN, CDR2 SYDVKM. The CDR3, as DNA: TGTGCCAGCAGTGCGCGTGGCTTCGGCAATCAGCCCCAGCATTTT. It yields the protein CASSARGFGNQPQHF.